Listed here is a single T cell receptor (beta chain). The antigen is unknown. The CDR3 is 16 residues long. Germline V gives CDR1 SNHLY, CDR2 FYNNEI. V shed 3 bases and J shed 0 bases, with 14 bases lying between them. The entry originates in a study of beta chain features in type 1 diabetes. General study results and limits: TCRB CDR3s from Type 1 diabetes patients were moderately but significantly shorter in all four CD4+ subsets.

Reverse transcription of all isolated RNA meant that expressed TCRB transcripts were sequenced. Generated by immunoSEQ multiplex PCR, the TCRdb table keeps only in-frame clones and is missing some. The sample lists over 200,000 clones, approximately 10% occurring once. The chain recombines TRBV2 with TRBJ2-5, with a tentative D call TRBD2 (5 bases). This receptor was taken from a man aged 25-45 years with type 1 diabetes. Specimen: naive CD4+ T cells from blood. As DNA, the CDR3 is TGTGCCAGCAGTGAGACGGGGAGCAAGTACCAAGAGACCCAGTACTTC. Translated: CASSETGSKYQETQYF. Combining the CDR3 with reference TRBV2 and TRBJ2-5 gives the whole variable domain EPEVTQTPSHQVTQMGQEVILRCVPISNHLYFYWYRQILGQKVEFLVSFYNNEISEKSEIFDDQFSVERPDGSNFTLKIRSTKLEDSAMYFCASSETGSKYQETQYFGPGTRLLVL.